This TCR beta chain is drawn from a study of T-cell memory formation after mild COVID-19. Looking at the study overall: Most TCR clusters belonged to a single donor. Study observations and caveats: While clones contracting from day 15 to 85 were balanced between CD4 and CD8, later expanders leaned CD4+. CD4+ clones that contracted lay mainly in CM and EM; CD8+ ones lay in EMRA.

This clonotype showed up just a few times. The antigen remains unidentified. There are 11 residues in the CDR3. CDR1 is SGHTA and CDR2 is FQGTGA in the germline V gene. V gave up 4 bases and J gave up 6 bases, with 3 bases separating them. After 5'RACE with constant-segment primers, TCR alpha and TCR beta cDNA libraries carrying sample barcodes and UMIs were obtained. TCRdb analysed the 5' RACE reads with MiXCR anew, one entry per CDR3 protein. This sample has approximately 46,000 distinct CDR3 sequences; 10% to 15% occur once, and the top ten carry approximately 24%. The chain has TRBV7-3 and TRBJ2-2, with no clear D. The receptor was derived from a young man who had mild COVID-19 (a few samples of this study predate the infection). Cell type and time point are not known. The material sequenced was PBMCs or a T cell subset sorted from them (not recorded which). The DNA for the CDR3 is TGTGCCAGCAGCTCCTCCGGGGAGCTGTTTTTT. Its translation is CASSSSGELFF.